This entry lists 27 T cell receptor beta chains sequenced from one sample in a study of T cell repertoires in aging, cancer and after chemotherapy (dated by TCRdb to about 2019). Genomic DNA extracted from peripheral blood, rather than sorted cells or RNA, was used as the source for amplification of TCR beta rearrangements. The run used an Illumina MiSeq. Rearranged TRB sequences spanning V, D and J segments were amplified in a multiplex touch-down PCR with a mixed TRB-A/B primer pool. Using fastp trimming at Q25 and MiXCR clonotype assembly, TCRdb reanalyzed the public sequencing data and kept in-frame beta chains. Each entry is one CDR3 protein sequence, shown with its most common DNA and genes. Present in this sample are approximately 8,800 distinct CDR3 sequences, 25% to 35% of which were seen just once. About 10% of the sample comes from the top ten. Sequencing used blood. These receptors came from a human donor in good health.

The chain employs TRBV5-1 and TRBJ2-3; D not certain. CDR1 is SGHRS, CDR2 YFSETQ, per germline. Trimming took off 0 bases at V and 0 bases at J, with 11 bases between the two ends. This CDR3 is built from 16 residues. The CDR3 loop is CASSLVLGSSTDTQYF. For the CDR3, the DNA is TGCGCCAGCAGCTTGGTACTGGGGTCGAGCACAGATACGCAGTATTTT.

J is TRBJ2-1 and V is TRBV7-4, with 11 bases that match TRBD2. Germline lookup yields CDR1 SGHVT and CDR2 SQSDAQ. This CDR3 contains 15 residues. With V trimmed by 2 bases and J by 5 bases, 2 bases remained unmatched. For the CDR3, the DNA is TGTGCCAGCAGCTTAAGTAGCGGGGGGGACAATGAGCAGTTCTTC. Protein: CASSLSSGGDNEQFF.

The chain is built from TRBV6-1 and TRBJ1-1, with no clear D. This CDR3 spans 12 amino acids. Trimming stripped 5 bases from V and 5 bases from J, with 9 bases between. Germline lookup yields CDR1 MNHNS and CDR2 SASEGT. CDR3 in amino acids: CASSRVGTEAFF. The CDR3 DNA sequence: TGTGCCAGCAGTAGGGTGGGGACTGAAGCTTTCTTT.

This rearrangement joins TRBV6-6 to TRBJ1-5; 7 bases align to TRBD1. This CDR3 spans 17 amino acids. Germline-derived CDR1 and CDR2 are MNHNY and SVGAGI (reference sequence). V shed 4 bases, J shed 1 base, and the junction held 10 bases outside the gene matches. CDR3 amino acids: CASSSPTGPKSNQPQHF. CDR3 bases: TGTGCCAGCAGTTCGCCGACAGGGCCAAAAAGCAATCAGCCCCAGCATTTT.

The rearrangement links TRBV11-2 to TRBJ1-5, with D maybe TRBD1 (5 bases). This CDR3 spans 14 amino acids. CDR1 is SGHAT and CDR2 is FQNNGV in the germline V gene. The V gene lost 2 bases and the J gene lost 9 bases, with 14 bases spanning the gap. The CDR3 sequence: CASSLTGWGGPQHF. The CDR3 nucleotides read TGTGCCAGCAGCTTAACAGGATGGGGAGGGCCCCAGCATTTT.

V gene TRBV6-5 combines with J gene TRBJ1-2; D possibly corresponds to TRBD1 (6 bases). Germline V gene sequence: CDR1 MNHEY, CDR2 SVGAGI. The CDR3 spans 13 residues. Trimming shortened V by 5 bases and J by 7 bases, and 14 bases separated the two germline ends. CDR3 nucleotide sequence: TGTGCCAGCAGTGCCGCAGGGGCGCTTGGCTACACCTTC. Translated, it gives CASSAAGALGYTF.

This clonotype is medium-sized. The chain couples TRBV29-1 to TRBJ1-1; no definite D call. Trimming took off 0 bases at V and 11 bases at J, with 10 bases between the two ends. The CDR3 runs to 11 residues. Looked up from germline, CDR1 is SQVTM and CDR2 is ANQGSEA. The CDR3 sequence: CSVEEGPRAFF. The CDR3 DNA is TGCAGCGTTGAAGAGGGCCCGCGGGCTTTCTTT.

This clonotype was recorded a few times. V gene TRBV5-5 combines with J gene TRBJ2-7; D perhaps matches TRBD1 (5 bases). Trimming took 7 bases from V and 2 from J, leaving 16 bases between them. The CDR3 spans 14 residues. Per the germline V gene, CDR1 is SGHKS and CDR2 is YYEKEE (reference sequence). The CDR3 region is CASAEGAVPYEQYF. Here the CDR3 DNA reads TGTGCCAGCGCGGAAGGGGCTGTACCCTACGAGCAGTACTTC.

This chain joins TRBV12-3 or TRBV12-4 and TRBJ2-2; 8 bases agree with TRBD1. The CDR3 sequence is 16 residues long. Germline trimming cut 5 bases from V and 7 bases from J; bases unmatched to any gene: 12. Here the CDR3 DNA reads TGTGCCAGCAGTCCCACCGGGACAGGATTAAGCGGGGAGCTGTTTTTT. Residues: CASSPTGTGLSGELFF.

This clonotype has more than one count but fewer than ten. The chain carries TRBV18 and TRBJ1-5; D possibly corresponds to TRBD1 (5 bases). The germline CDR1 and CDR2 sequences are KGHSH and LQKENI. The CDR3 is 13 residues long. V lost 5 bases and J 7 bases, leaving 12 bases between the germline ends. Written as DNA, the CDR3 is TGTGCCAGCTCAGGGGGTCTAGGACAGCCCCAGCATTTT. Residues: CASSGGLGQPQHF.

The chain recombines TRBV7-2 with TRBJ2-1, with no clear D. The CDR3 is 13 amino acids. Germline CDR1 reads SGHTA; CDR2 reads FQGNSA. V gave up 2 bases and J gave up 4 bases, with 6 bases separating them. This CDR3 reads CASSLSVYNEQFF. In DNA, the CDR3 is TGTGCCAGCAGCTTATCCGTGTACAATGAGCAGTTCTTC.

The rearrangement joins TRBV6-1 to TRBJ1-1; D may be TRBD1 (5 bases). Germline V gene sequence: CDR1 MNHNS, CDR2 SASEGT. CDR3 length equals 13 residues. Trimming removed 3 bases at V and 4 bases at J, with 9 bases between. In DNA form, the CDR3 reads TGTGCCAGCAGTGATCGGGGCGGCACTGAAGCTTTCTTT. It is translated as CASSDRGGTEAFF.

The genes are TRBV6-2 or TRBV6-3 and TRBJ1-1; D not certain. The V and J ends lost 4 bases and 2 bases respectively, with 20 bases between them. The germline gives CDR1 MNHEY, CDR2 SVGEGT. The CDR3 totals 17 residues. This CDR3 is CASSSEILGDINTEAFF. CDR3 sequence (DNA): TGTGCCAGCAGTTCGGAGATTTTGGGTGACATAAACACTGAAGCTTTCTTT.

The genes are TRBV7-9 and TRBJ2-7; no clear D gene. V gave up 1 base and J gave up 6 bases, with 7 bases separating them. Germline CDR1 reads SEHNR; CDR2 reads FQNEAQ (reference sequence). The CDR3 runs to 12 residues. The CDR3 sequence: CASSLGPGEQYF. The CDR3 DNA reads as TGTGCCAGCAGCTTAGGGCCGGGCGAGCAGTACTTC.

In its sample, this clonotype was seen a few times. V gene TRBV6-1 combines with J gene TRBJ2-5, with no clear D. Germline CDR1 MNHNS, CDR2 SASEGT. Trimming took off 2 bases at V and 2 bases at J, with 12 bases between the two ends. The CDR3 runs to 15 residues. The CDR3 bases are TGTGCCAGCAGTGAAATGGCCCAGGATCAAGAGACCCAGTACTTC. It codes for CASSEMAQDQETQYF.

The table lists this clonotype with a few counts. CDR3 DNA sequence: TGTGCCAGCAGAGCCAGGACAGGGGTCCACGAGCAGTACTTC. Its protein is CASRARTGVHEQYF. The rearrangement uses TRBV6-2 or TRBV6-3 and TRBJ2-7; 9 bases are a match to TRBD1. Germline V gene lookup returns CDR1 MNHEY and CDR2 SVGEGT. This CDR3 is built from 14 residues. J lost 5 bases, V lost 6 bases, and 8 bases had no gene match.

Here the CDR3 reads CASRTRGGDNTGELFF. In DNA, the CDR3 is TGTGCCAGCAGGACAAGGGGGGGAGATAACACCGGGGAGCTGTTTTTT. The genes are TRBV6-1 and TRBJ2-2; a possible D gene is TRBD2 (7 bases). The V gene's germline CDR1 is MNHNS and CDR2 SASEGT. The CDR3 is 16 residues long. Trimming took off 6 bases at V and 2 bases at J, with 16 bases between the two ends.

This clonotype was counted between two and nine times. The chain has TRBV19 and TRBJ2-7; D perhaps matches TRBD1 (6 bases). Trimming left V 3 bases short and J 7 bases short, with 22 bases between. The CDR3 has 16 residues. Per germline, CDR1 LNHDA and CDR2 SQIVND (reference sequence). The CDR3 bases are TGTGCCAGTAGTATGGTCGCAGGGACATCACTTAGAGAGCAGTACTTC. This encodes CASSMVAGTSLREQYF.

This clonotype was counted only a few times. The J gene is TRBJ2-5, the V gene TRBV5-1; TRBD2 agrees at 11 bases. Germline assignment: CDR1 SGHRS and CDR2 YFSETQ. The CDR3 is 16 residues long. Losses at the gene ends were 2 bases for V and 0 bases for J; bases not matched to a gene: 3. The CDR3 reads CASSLTSGGHQETQYF. The CDR3 DNA follows: TGCGCCAGCAGCTTAACTAGCGGGGGCCACCAAGAGACCCAGTACTTC. Using reference TRBV5-1 and TRBJ2-5 for the parts outside the CDR3, the full variable domain is KAGVTQTPRYLIKTRGQQVTLSCSPISGHRSVSWYQQTPGQGLQFLFEYFSETQRNKGNFPGRFSGRQFSNSRSEMNVSTLELGDSALYLCASSLTSGGHQETQYFGPGTRLLVL.

This clonotype is medium-sized (0.01 to 0.1%) within its sample. The chain employs TRBV19 and TRBJ2-2, with D uncertain. V was cut by 6 bases and J by 3 bases, with 11 bases left in between. The V gene's germline CDR1 is LNHDA and CDR2 SQIVND (reference sequence). The CDR3 has 14 amino acids. The DNA for the CDR3 is TGTGCCAGTAGGCGGAACGTGGACACCGGGGAGCTGTTTTTT. It codes for CASRRNVDTGELFF.

The chain has TRBV28 and TRBJ1-1; D possibly corresponds to TRBD1 (6 bases). Trimming removed 5 bases from V and 3 bases from J, with 19 bases in between. The CDR3 has 16 amino acids. CDR1 and CDR2 (germline): MDHEN, SYDVKM. The CDR3 here is CASSQLQGWGDTEAFF. Here the CDR3 DNA reads TGTGCCAGCAGTCAATTACAGGGTTGGGGGGACACTGAAGCTTTCTTT.

The V gene is TRBV6-5, the J gene TRBJ2-2, with 7 bases identical to TRBD1. V trimming: 7 bases; J trimming: 0 bases; junction bases outside the gene matches: 5. CDR1 MNHEY and CDR2 SVGAGI come from the germline V gene. The CDR3 sequence is 15 residues long. CDR3 loop: CASKRTGSNTGELFF. Here the CDR3 DNA reads TGTGCCAGCAAAAGGACAGGATCGAACACCGGGGAGCTGTTTTTT.

A note on this clonotype: Possible read error: a much larger clone is one base away. The genes are TRBV6-5 and TRBJ2-7, with TRBD1 matching 9 bases. V trimming: 4 bases; J trimming: 3 bases; junction bases outside the gene matches: 10. The CDR3 sequence is 16 residues long. CDR1 and CDR2 from the germline V gene are MNHEY and SVGAGI. The CDR3 here is CASSSHGTGSHYEQYF. The CDR3 DNA reads TGTGCCAGCAGTTCTCACGGGACAGGGAGTCACTACGAGCAGTACTTC.

This sequence joins TRBV7-2 and TRBJ2-5; D tentatively fits TRBD1 or TRBD2 (5 bases each). The germline V and J ends were trimmed by 0 bases and 5 bases, with 13 bases remaining between them. Germline CDR1 is SGHTA and CDR2 is FQGNSA. The CDR3 covers 15 residues. CDR3 loop: CASSLAPGPRETQYF. The CDR3 coding sequence is TGTGCCAGCAGCTTAGCTCCGGGACCACGGGAGACCCAGTACTTC.

This clonotype has more than one count but fewer than ten. J is TRBJ2-3 and V is TRBV18, with 10 bases identical to TRBD1. V trimming: 3 bases; J trimming: 0 bases; junction bases outside the gene matches: 3. Germline assignment: CDR1 KGHSH and CDR2 LQKENI. The CDR3 spans 16 residues. The CDR3 DNA reads as TGTGCCAGCTCACCTGGGACAGGGGACAGCACAGATACGCAGTATTTT. Translated, it gives CASSPGTGDSTDTQYF.

The table lists this clonotype with a few counts. This chain joins TRBV6-5 and TRBJ2-7; D perhaps matches TRBD2 (6 bases). The CDR3 sequence is 12 residues long. Trimming shortened V by 6 bases and J by 5 bases, and 11 bases separated the two germline ends. Germline-derived CDR1 and CDR2 are MNHEY and SVGAGI. CDR3 DNA sequence: TGTGCCAGCAGCGCGGAGGGCAACGAGCAGTACTTC. It encodes CASSAEGNEQYF.

This clonotype was observed a few times. The rearrangement joins TRBV27 to TRBJ1-1; D gene ambiguous. This CDR3 has 13 residues. V was trimmed by 0 bases and J by 5 bases, leaving 7 bases between them. Germline CDR1 MNHEY, CDR2 SMNVEV (reference sequence). The CDR3 DNA follows: TGTGCCAGCAGTTTATCAGGGAGGACTGAAGCTTTCTTT. The encoded protein is CASSLSGRTEAFF.